The sequence of this T cell receptor beta chain was determined in a study of OX40 agonist ivuxolimab in advanced cancers. V was cut by 4 bases and J by 6 bases, with 16 bases left in between. Germline CDR1 and CDR2: PRHDT and FYEKMQ (reference sequence). CDR3 size: 15 residues. The protocol was immunoSEQ multiplex PCR, while the TCRdb copy is restricted to in-frame clones and leaves out a portion. The table includes 50,000 to 75,000 clones, 79% detected once. General observations from the study: On average, CD8+ T cells showed a greater number of expanded clones than CD4+. CD4+ and CD8+ blood T cells expanded clonally by week 6 at 0.1 to 3.0 mg/kg.

In its sample, this clone was seen a few times. Its antigen is as yet unknown. This chain connects TRBV13 to TRBJ2-1, with unresolved D. The source was CD4+ or CD8+ T cells sorted from blood, collected in a trial of the OX40 agonist ivuxolimab. The receptor was derived from an adult with an advanced solid tumor such as melanoma, head and neck, liver or kidney cancer. The CDR3 bases are TGTGCCAGCAGCTCCGGTGGGATAGTTTCCAATGAGCAGTTCTTC. It is translated as CASSSGGIVSNEQFF.